This TCR beta chain originates from a study of control samples from healthy donors and cancer patients. Here immunoSEQ multiplex PCR was the method, and the copy in TCRdb shows in-frame clones only, minus some. The table has about 39,000 clones, 75% to 90% seen once. Sequenced: blood. The receptor was isolated from a man aged 55 to 70 in good health.

The DNA of the CDR3 is TGTGCCAGCAGCCTTTGGACTAGCGGGACCCCGGAGACCCAGTACTTC. It codes for CASSLWTSGTPETQYF. The chain links TRBV3-1 (or the pseudogene TRBV3-2) to TRBJ2-5; TRBD2 agrees at 12 bases. Germline V gene sequence: CDR1 LGHDT, CDR2 YNNKEL (reference sequence). Losses at the gene ends were 4 bases for V and 5 bases for J; bases not matched to a gene: 8. The CDR3 is made up of 16 amino acids.